This entry is about one TCR beta chain. Its antigen is not identified. The data originate from a study of cytomegalovirus exposure and HLA in healthy donors. General study points: Clonal expansion, a later analysis showed, was greater in HLA-associated TCR beta chains than in equally common others. HLA alleles were associated with 15,000 to 20,000 TCR beta sequences in a later analysis at 0.05 false discovery rate.

The study ran its PCR with 60 Vbeta and 13 Jbeta primers. Authors' methods: Approximately 11 million shared chains were among the roughly 80 million unique TCR beta chains that a later analysis counted. Repertoires were generated with immunoSEQ multiplex PCR, while TCRdb's copy carries only in-frame clones and drops some. V and J calls and clone size follow that table, whereas D and trimming were derived from the DNA. The sample consists of 100,000 to 150,000 clones, roughly three quarters of them appearing once. The CDR3 extends over 11 amino acids. Trimming cost V 6 bases and J 6 bases, with 9 bases left between them. Per germline, CDR1 MDHEN and CDR2 SYDVKM.

The V and J genes are TRBV28 and TRBJ2-7; D not certain. The clonotype was recovered from a man aged 25-45 years in good health and CMV-seropositive. The material sequenced was PBMCs. CDR3 region: CASSQNFEQYF. The CDR3 DNA follows: TGTGCCAGCAGCCAAAATTTCGAGCAGTACTTC.